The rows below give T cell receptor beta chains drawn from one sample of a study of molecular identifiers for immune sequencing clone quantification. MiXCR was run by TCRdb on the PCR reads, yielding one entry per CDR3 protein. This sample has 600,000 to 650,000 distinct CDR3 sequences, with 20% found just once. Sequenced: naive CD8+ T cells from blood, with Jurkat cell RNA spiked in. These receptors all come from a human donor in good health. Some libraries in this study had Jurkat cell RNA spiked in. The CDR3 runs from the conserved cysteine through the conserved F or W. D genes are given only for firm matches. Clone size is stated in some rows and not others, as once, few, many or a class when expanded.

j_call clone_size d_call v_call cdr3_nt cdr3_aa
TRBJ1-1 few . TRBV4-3 TGCGCCAGCAGCCAAGTCGCCGGGGGCATTGAAGCTTTCTTT CASSQVAGGIEAFF
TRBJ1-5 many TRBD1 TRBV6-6 TGTGCCAGCAGTTACCCGGACAGGGGGGGATATAGCAATCAGCCCCAGCATTTT CASSYPDRGGYSNQPQHF
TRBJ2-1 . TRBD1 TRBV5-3 TGTGCCAGCAGCTACCAGGGGGCGCAGGTTTATGAGCAGTTCTTC CASSYQGAQVYEQFF
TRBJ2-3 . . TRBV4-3 TGCGCCAGCAGCCAAGATCGTTGGGGTGGGGCAGATACGCAGTATTTT CASSQDRWGGADTQYF
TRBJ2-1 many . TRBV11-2 TGTGCCAGCAGCTTAGAGAGCCATGAGCAGTTCTTC CASSLESHEQFF
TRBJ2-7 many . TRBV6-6 TGTGCCAGCAGTCCCCTGGACTACTACGAGCAGTACTTC CASSPLDYYEQYF
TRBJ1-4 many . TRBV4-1 TGCGCCAGCAGCCAGTATAGACAGGACCGACGATTCCGGGCGATTAATGAAAAACTGTTTTTT CASSQYRQDRRFRAINEKLFF
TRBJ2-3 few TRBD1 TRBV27 TGTGCCAGCCCGGGACAGGGGGAAACTAGCACAGATACGCAGTATTTT CASPGQGETSTDTQYF
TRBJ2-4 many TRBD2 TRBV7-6 TGTGCCAGCAGCTTAGAGCCGGGACTAGCGTTAGCCAAAAACATTCAGTACTTC CASSLEPGLALAKNIQYF
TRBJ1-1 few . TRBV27 TGTGCCAGCAAGTATGTTCAGGGGCGGGAAGCTTTCTTT CASKYVQGREAFF
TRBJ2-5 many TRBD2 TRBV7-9 TGTGCCAGCAGCTTAGCAGGGGAGGGGGAGACCCAGTACTTC CASSLAGEGETQYF
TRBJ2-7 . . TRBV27 TGTGCCAGCAGTTTATCGCAGGGTGGGGGCTACGAGCAGTACTTC CASSLSQGGGYEQYF
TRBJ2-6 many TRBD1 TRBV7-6 TGTGCCAGCAGCTTAACAGGGGGCGCATTGGCAGGGGCCAACGTCCTGACTTTC CASSLTGGALAGANVLTF
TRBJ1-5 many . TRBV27 TGTGCCAGCAGTCCAGGAACACTGGGGGTGCCCCAGCATTTT CASSPGTLGVPQHF
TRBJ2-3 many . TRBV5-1 TGCGCCAGCAGCTTGGTTGGGGGGCGGGAGACAGATACGCAGTATTTT CASSLVGGRETDTQYF
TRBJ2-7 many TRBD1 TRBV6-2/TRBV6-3 TGTGCCAGCTGGGACAGGGGCACCTACGAGCAGTACTTC CASWDRGTYEQYF
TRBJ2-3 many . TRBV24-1 TGTGCCACCAGTGATTTGATCGGTACGCAGTATTTT CATSDLIGTQYF
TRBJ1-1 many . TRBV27 TGTGCCAGCAGCTCGATGACGGGGAACACTGAAGCTTTCTTT CASSSMTGNTEAFF
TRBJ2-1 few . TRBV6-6 TGTGCCAGCAGTCCCCAGGGAAGCGTTTGTTTCTTC CASSPQGSVCFF
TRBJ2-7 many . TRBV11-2 TGTGCCAGCAGCTCGTGGGGCAGAGAAGATACCTACGAGCAGTACTTC CASSSWGREDTYEQYF
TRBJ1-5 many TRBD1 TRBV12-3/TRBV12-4 TGTGCCAGCAGTGCAACCGCAGGGGGTTTGGAGCCCCAGCATTTT CASSATAGGLEPQHF
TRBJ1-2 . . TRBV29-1 TGCAGCGTTGAAGAACGCACAGGGTACGGCTACACCTTC CSVEERTGYGYTF
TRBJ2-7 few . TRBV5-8 TGTGCCAGCAGCTGGGGAGCTTACTCCTACGAGCAGTACTTC CASSWGAYSYEQYF
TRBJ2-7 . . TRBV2 TGTGCCAGCAGTGGGGTAGCCTACGAGCAGTACTTC CASSGVAYEQYF
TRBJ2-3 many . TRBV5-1 TGCGCCAGCAGCTCGATCGGGGGAAGAGATACGCAGTATTTT CASSSIGGRDTQYF
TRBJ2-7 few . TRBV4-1 TGCGCCAGCAGCCAGTCGCCGCGCTCCTACGAGCAGTACTTC CASSQSPRSYEQYF
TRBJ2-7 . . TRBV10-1 TGCGCCAGCAGTGAGGTTCTCACCCCCTACGAGCAGTACTTC CASSEVLTPYEQYF
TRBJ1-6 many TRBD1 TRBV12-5 TGTGCTAGTGGTTTGGAGACAGGGGGTTTTTCACCCCTCCACTTT CASGLETGGFSPLHF
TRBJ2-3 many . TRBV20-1 TGCAGTGCTAGAGTCGGCGTCAGCACAGATACGCAGTATTTT CSARVGVSTDTQYF
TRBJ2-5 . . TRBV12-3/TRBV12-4 TGTGCCAACGCCCCCGGTGGGGCCGGGGAGACCCAGTACTTC CANAPGGAGETQYF
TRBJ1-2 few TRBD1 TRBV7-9 TGTGCCAGCAGCTTAGGAGACAGGGAAGCAAGCTATGGCTACACCTTC CASSLGDREASYGYTF
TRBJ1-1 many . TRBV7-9 TGTGCCAGCAGCCCCGGCGGAGACACTGAAGCTTTCTTT CASSPGGDTEAFF
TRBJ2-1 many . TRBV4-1 TGCGCCAGCAGCTTCAGGACACGCGCCTATGAGCAGTTCTTC CASSFRTRAYEQFF
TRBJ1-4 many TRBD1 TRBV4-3 TGCGCCAGCAGCCAAGACAGGGGGCGAGAAAAACTGTTTTTT CASSQDRGREKLFF
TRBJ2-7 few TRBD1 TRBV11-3 TGTGCCAGCAGCATAACCGGGACAGGGTCCTACGAGCAGTACTTC CASSITGTGSYEQYF
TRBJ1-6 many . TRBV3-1 TGTGCCAGCAGCCAAGTTTACATGGGCTATAATTCACCCCTCCACTTT CASSQVYMGYNSPLHF
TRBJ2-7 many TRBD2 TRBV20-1 TGCAGTGCCCTCTGGGCTAGCGGAAATTACGAGCAGTACTTC CSALWASGNYEQYF
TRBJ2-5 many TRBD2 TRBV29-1 TGCAGCGTTGAATTGGTAGCGGGGGCCTTATACTTC CSVELVAGALYF
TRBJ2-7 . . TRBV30 TGTGCCTGGAGTGTGGGGCGCGAGCAGTACTTC CAWSVGREQYF
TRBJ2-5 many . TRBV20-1 TGCAGTGCTAGAGATTGGGCGGAGGAGACCCAGTACTTC CSARDWAEETQYF
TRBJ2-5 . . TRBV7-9 TGTGCCAGCAGCAAGGTCTTGGGGGCTTCCCAAGAGACCCAGTACTTC CASSKVLGASQETQYF
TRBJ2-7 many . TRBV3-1 TGTGCCAGCAGCCCTTGGGATACCTACGAGCAGTACTTC CASSPWDTYEQYF